The clone carrying this T cell receptor (beta chain) was observed a handful of times. These data are taken from a study of human thymus T cells. Serving as donors were healthy Finnish infants, each of whom was having open corrective surgery for congenital heart defects. Measured with immunoSEQ multiplex PCR; TCRdb has only the in-frame clones, and not every one. The table records 40,000 to 45,000 clones, approximately 93% of them present only once. This CDR3 is built from 11 residues. Germline-derived CDR1 and CDR2 are ENHRY and SYGVKD. Trimming removed 3 bases from V and 2 bases from J, with 1 base in between.

The origin of this receptor is a boy under two years old with a congenital heart defect but otherwise immunologically healthy. This chain uses TRBV10-3 with TRBJ1-2; no definite D call. Sequences were obtained from blood. DNA for the CDR3: TGTGCCATCAGTGACAACTATGGCTACACCTTC. Translated: CAISDNYGYTF.